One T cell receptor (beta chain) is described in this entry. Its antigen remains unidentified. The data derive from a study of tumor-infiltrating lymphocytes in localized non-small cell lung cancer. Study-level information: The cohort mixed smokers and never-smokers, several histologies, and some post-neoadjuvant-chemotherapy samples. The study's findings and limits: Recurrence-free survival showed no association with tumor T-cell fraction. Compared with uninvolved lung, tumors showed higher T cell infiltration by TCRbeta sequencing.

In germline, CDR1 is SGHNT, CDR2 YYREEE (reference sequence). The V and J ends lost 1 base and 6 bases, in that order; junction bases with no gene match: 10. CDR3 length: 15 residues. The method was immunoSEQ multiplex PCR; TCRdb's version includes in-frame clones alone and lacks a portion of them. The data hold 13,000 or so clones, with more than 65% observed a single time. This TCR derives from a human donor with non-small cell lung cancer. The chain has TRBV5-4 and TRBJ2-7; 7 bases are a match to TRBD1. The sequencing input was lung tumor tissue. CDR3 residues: CASSLWVGQVVEQYF. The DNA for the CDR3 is TGTGCCAGCAGCTTGTGGGTCGGACAGGTGGTCGAGCAGTACTTC.